This T cell receptor (beta chain) is drawn from a study of cytomegalovirus exposure and HLA in healthy donors. Study background: About 85 million unique TCR sequences came from HLA-typed donors in an early release.

Looked up from germline, CDR1 is MNHEY and CDR2 is SVGAGI. This CDR3 is 14 amino acids long. V gave up 6 bases and J gave up 5 bases; unmatched junction bases: 8. PCR involved 60 Vbeta and 13 Jbeta primers. The assay was immunoSEQ multiplex PCR, and TCRdb's table has in-frame clones only and misses some. The sample carries 150,000 to 200,000 clones, approximately 80% recorded once. This clone was counted a few times. The chain carries TRBV6-5 and TRBJ2-7; 9 bases map to TRBD1. The receptor was isolated from a woman aged 18-35 years in good health and CMV-seronegative. What was sequenced was PBMCs. The CDR3 sequence: CASSSRQGVDEQYF. The CDR3 bases are TGTGCCAGCAGCTCCCGACAGGGGGTCGACGAGCAGTACTTC.